The present T cell receptor (beta chain) was sequenced within a study of CD8 T cells in Susac syndrome. The CDR3 contains 13 residues. CDR1 is SEHNR and CDR2 is FQNEAQ in the germline V gene (reference sequence). The V and J ends lost 5 bases and 7 bases, in that order; junction bases with no gene match: 8. CD8+ and CD4+ blood T cells underwent TCR beta sequencing. With random hexamers, reverse transcription was performed on about 0.5 to 1 ug of RNA. Each CDR3 protein gets one entry after TCRdb re-called the immunoSEQ multiplex PCR reads with MiXCR. The table lists 100,000 to 150,000 distinct CDR3 sequences, around 80% of them singletons.

This receptor was obtained from a human donor with multiple sclerosis. This chain connects TRBV7-9 to TRBJ2-7, with 7 bases that match TRBD1. Sequencing was done on a sample of CD8+ T cells from PBMCs. CDR3 region: CASSNRDSFEQYF. CDR3 bases: TGTGCCAGCAGCAACAGGGACAGCTTTGAGCAGTACTTC.